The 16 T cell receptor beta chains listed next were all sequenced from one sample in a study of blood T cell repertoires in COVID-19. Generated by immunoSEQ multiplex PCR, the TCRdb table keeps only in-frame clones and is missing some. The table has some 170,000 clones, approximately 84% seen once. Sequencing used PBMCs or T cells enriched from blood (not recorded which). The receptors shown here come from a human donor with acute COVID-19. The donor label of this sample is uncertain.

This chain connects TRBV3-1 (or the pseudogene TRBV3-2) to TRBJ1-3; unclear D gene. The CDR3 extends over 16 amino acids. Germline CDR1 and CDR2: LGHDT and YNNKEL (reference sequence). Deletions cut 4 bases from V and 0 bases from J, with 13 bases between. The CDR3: CASSPQEKSSGNTIYF. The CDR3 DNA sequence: TGTGCCAGCAGCCCGCAGGAAAAGAGCTCTGGAAACACCATATATTTT.

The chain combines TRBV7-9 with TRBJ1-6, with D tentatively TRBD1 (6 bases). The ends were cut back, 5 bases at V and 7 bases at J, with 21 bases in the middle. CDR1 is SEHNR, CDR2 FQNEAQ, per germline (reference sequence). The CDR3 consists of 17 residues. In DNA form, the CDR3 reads TGTGCCAGCAGCCCCCGTAGGACACAGGGATTCAATTCACCCCTCCACTTT. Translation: CASSPRRTQGFNSPLHF.

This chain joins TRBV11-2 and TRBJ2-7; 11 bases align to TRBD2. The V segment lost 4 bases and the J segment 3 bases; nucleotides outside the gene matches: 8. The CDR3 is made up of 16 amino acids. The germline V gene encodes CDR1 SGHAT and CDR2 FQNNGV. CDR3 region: CASSSGEGLADYEQYF. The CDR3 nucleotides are TGTGCCAGCAGCTCCGGAGAGGGACTAGCGGACTACGAGCAGTACTTC.

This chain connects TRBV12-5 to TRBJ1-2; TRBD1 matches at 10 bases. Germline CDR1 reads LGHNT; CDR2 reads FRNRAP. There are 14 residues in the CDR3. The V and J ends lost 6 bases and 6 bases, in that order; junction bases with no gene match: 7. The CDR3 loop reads CASGPKTGGDGYTF. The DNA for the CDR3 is TGTGCTAGTGGCCCGAAGACAGGGGGCGATGGCTACACCTTC.

In nucleotides, the CDR3 is TGTGCCAGCTCACCACCGGGGGGGCTCAGCACAGATACGCAGTATTTT. Its protein product is CASSPPGGLSTDTQYF. This chain connects TRBV18 to TRBJ2-3; a weak D match, TRBD2 (7 bases). V was cut by 0 bases and J by 0 bases, with 10 bases left in between. The CDR3 is 16 amino acids. Looked up from germline, CDR1 is KGHSH and CDR2 is LQKENI. The full variable domain, with the rest looked up from reference TRBV18 and TRBJ2-3, is NAGVMQNPRHLVRRRGQEARLRCSPMKGHSHVYWYRQLPEEGLKFMVYLQKENIIDESGMPKERFSAEFPKEGPSILRIQQVVRGDSAAYFCASSPPGGLSTDTQYFGPGTRLTVL.

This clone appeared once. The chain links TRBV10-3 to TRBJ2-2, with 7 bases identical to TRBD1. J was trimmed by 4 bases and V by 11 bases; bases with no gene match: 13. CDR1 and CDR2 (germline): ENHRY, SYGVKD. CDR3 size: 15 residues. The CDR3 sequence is CASNIDRAGTGELFF. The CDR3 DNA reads TGTGCCTCAAACATAGACAGGGCTGGCACCGGGGAGCTGTTTTTT.

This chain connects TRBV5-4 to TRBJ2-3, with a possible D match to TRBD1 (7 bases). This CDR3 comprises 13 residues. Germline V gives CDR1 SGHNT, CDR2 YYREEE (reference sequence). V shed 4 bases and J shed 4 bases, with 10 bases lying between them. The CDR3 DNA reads TGTGCCAGCAGCCGCAGGGGGGCAGATACGCAGTATTTT. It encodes CASSRRGADTQYF.

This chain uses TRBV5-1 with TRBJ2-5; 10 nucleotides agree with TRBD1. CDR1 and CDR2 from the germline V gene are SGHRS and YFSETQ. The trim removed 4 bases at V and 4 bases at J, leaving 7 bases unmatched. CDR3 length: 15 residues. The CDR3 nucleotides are TGCGCCAGCAGCCTTCGACAGGGGGCGTTAGAGACCCAGTACTTC. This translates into CASSLRQGALETQYF.

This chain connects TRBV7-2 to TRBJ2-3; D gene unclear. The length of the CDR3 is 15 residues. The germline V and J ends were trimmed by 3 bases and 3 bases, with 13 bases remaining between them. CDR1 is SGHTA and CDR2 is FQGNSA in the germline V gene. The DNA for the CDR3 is TGTGCCAGCAGCTTCCCACCGGAGACGACAGATACGCAGTATTTT. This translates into CASSFPPETTDTQYF.

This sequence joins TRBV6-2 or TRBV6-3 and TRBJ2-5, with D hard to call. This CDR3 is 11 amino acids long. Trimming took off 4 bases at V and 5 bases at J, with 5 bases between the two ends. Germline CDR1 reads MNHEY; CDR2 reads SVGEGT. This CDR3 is CASSFRETQYF. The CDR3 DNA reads TGTGCCAGCAGTTTCAGGGAGACCCAGTACTTC.

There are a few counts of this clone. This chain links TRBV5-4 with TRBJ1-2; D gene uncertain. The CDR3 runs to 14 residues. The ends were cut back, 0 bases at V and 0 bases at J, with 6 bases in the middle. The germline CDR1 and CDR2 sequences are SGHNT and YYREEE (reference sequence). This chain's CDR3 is CASSLGRSNYGYTF. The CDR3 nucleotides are TGTGCCAGCAGCTTGGGGCGGTCTAACTATGGCTACACCTTC.

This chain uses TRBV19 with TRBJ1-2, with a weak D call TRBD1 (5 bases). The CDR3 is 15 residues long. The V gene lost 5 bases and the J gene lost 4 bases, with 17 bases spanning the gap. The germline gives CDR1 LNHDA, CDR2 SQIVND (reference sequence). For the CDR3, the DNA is TGTGCCAGTAGTGCTTCGTTGGGGCCGGCCTATGGCTACACCTTC. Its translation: CASSASLGPAYGYTF. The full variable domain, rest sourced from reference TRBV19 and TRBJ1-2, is DGGITQSPKYLFRKEGQNVTLSCEQNLNHDAMYWYRQDPGQGLRLIYYSQIVNDFQKGDIAEGYSVSREKKESFPLTVTSAQKNPTAFYLCASSASLGPAYGYTFGSGTRLTVV.

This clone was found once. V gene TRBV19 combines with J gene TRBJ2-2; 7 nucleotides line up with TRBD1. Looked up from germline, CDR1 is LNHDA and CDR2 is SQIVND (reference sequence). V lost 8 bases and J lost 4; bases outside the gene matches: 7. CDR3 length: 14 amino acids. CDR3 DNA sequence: TGTGCCAGTGGCCAGACAGGGCCCACCGGGGAGCTGTTTTTT. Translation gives CASGQTGPTGELFF.

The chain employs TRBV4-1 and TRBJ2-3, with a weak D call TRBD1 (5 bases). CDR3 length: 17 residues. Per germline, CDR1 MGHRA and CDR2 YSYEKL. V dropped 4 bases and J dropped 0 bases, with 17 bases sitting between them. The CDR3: CASSRPPRTLSTDTQYF. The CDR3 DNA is TGCGCCAGCAGCCGCCCGCCCCGGACACTTAGCACAGATACGCAGTATTTT.

CDR3 nucleotide sequence: TGTGCCAGTAGCCAGGGGGGCGGCTACGAGCAGTACTTC. It encodes CASSQGGGYEQYF. This rearrangement joins TRBV19 to TRBJ2-7, with a tentative D call TRBD1 (7 bases). This CDR3 is 13 amino acids long. Germline V gene data show CDR1 as LNHDA and CDR2 as SQIVND (reference sequence). The V and J ends lost 6 bases and 3 bases respectively, with 12 bases between them.

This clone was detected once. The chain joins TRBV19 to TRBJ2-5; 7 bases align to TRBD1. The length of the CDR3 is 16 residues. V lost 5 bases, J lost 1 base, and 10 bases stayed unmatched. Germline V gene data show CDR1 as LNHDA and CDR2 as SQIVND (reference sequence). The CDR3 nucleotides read TGTGCCAGTAGTGATGGATCCTCAGGGGGCCAAGAGACCCAGTACTTC. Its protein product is CASSDGSSGGQETQYF.